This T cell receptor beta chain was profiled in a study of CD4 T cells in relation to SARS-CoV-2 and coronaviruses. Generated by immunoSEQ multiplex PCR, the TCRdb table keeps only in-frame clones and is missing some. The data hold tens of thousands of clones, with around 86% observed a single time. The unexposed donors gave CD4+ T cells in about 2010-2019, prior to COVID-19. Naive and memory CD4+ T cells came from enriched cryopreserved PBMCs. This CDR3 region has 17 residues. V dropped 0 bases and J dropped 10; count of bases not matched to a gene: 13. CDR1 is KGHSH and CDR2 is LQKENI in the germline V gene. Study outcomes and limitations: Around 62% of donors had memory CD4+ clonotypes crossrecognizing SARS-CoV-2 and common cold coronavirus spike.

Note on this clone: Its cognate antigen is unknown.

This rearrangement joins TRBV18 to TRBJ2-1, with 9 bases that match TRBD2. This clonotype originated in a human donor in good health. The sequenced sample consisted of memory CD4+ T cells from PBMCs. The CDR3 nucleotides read TGTGCCAGCTCACCACCGGCTTCTAGCGGGACTTTGAGAGAGCAGTTCTTC. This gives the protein CASSPPASSGTLREQFF.